This TCR beta chain emerged from a study of T cell changes during pregnancy in multiple sclerosis. Germline CDR1 and CDR2: LNHDA and SQIVND (reference sequence). V shed 0 bases and J shed 5 bases, with 8 bases lying between them. This CDR3 spans 14 amino acids. Assay: immunoSEQ multiplex PCR; the TCRdb copy retains only in-frame clones and omits some. The sample gives about 40,000 clones, around 93% of which show up once; over 0.45% is in the top ten. This clonotype was sampled from a female donor in good health, enrolled as a control in a pregnancy study. The sample here was CD4+ T cells from peripheral blood mononuclear cells, taken in the third trimester of pregnancy. The chain recombines TRBV19 with TRBJ2-1; D unresolved. The CDR3 protein is CASSIELFHNEQFF. CDR3 DNA: TGTGCCAGTAGTATAGAACTCTTTCACAATGAGCAGTTCTTC.